This T cell receptor beta chain was recovered during a study of control samples from healthy donors and cancer patients. V was trimmed by 3 bases and J by 0 bases, leaving 10 bases between them. CDR1 and CDR2 from the germline V gene are MNHEY and SMNVEV (reference sequence). The CDR3 is 15 amino acids. Only in-frame clones appear in the TCRdb table, and some are missing; sequencing was by immunoSEQ multiplex PCR. The sample carries 70,000 to 95,000 clones, around 87% recorded once. The rearrangement links TRBV27 to TRBJ2-3, with D hard to call. Material for sequencing was blood. This receptor was taken from a man aged 50-60 years in good health. CDR3 sequence reads: CASSFYGGSTDTQYF. Written as DNA, the CDR3 is TGTGCCAGCAGTTTTTACGGCGGAAGCACAGATACGCAGTATTTT.